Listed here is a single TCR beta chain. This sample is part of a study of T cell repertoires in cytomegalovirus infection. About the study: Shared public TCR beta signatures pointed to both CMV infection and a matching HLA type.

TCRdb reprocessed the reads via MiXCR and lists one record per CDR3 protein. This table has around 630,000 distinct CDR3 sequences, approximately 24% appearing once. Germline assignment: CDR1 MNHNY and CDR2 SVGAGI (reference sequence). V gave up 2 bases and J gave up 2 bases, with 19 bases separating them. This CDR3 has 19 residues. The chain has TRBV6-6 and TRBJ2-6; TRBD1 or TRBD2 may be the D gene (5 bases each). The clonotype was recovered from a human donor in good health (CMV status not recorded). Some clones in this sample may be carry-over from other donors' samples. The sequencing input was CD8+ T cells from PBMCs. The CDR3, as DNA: TGTGCCAGCAGTTACACTCCGGGACCGAGAACTGCTGGGGCCAACGTCCTGACTTTC. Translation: CASSYTPGPRTAGANVLTF.